This TCR beta chain was profiled in a study of cytomegalovirus exposure and HLA in healthy donors. The CDR3 length is 11 residues. Trimming pared 7 bases from V and 9 bases from J, leaving 13 bases between. The V gene's germline CDR1 is MDHEN and CDR2 SYDVKM. Amplification used 60 Vbeta primers and 13 Jbeta primers. Sequencing was performed with immunoSEQ multiplex PCR; in TCRdb, only in-frame clones are kept and a portion is missing. This sample has roughly 100,000 clones, with 78% found just once. The J gene is TRBJ2-7, the V gene TRBV28; D might be TRBD1 (5 bases). Sequencing was performed on PBMCs. The clonotype comes from a woman in her thirties or forties in good health and CMV-seronegative. The DNA for the CDR3 is TGTGCCAGCACCTTTCAGGGATGGCAGTACTTC. Its translation is CASTFQGWQYF.